This T cell receptor (beta chain) was sequenced in a study of shared clonotypes between healthy human individuals (dated by TCRdb to 2019 to 2021). The study in broad terms: The cohort comprised two women and three men aged 18 to 49 years. For each donor, CD4 naive and CD4 memory were each given three plates, CD8 naive was given two plates, and CD8 memory was given one plate. Blood TCR repertoires of roughly five healthy adults were deeply sequenced to estimate repertoire size and the extent of clonotype sharing between individuals. Different laboratories and diverse techniques were used to prepare libraries and sequence TCR repertoires, to increase sequencing depth and limit assay-specific biases. Leukapheresis yielded between about 0.94 and 9 billion PBMCs per donor. What the study reported, not specific to this receptor: Compared with non-shared clonotypes, clonotypes shared by all four sorted-subset donors had higher generation probabilities. Because the study included a small number of donors, the genetic and exposure-history diversity represented was limited. Sampling was limited to blood, and TCR repertoires in tissue likely differ from TCR repertoires in blood. Pairwise subsampling indicated that sequencing depth was expected to affect the degree of clonotype sharing among donors. Even with the large sequencing depth, rarefaction of the sorted-subset datasets indicated that sequencing was incomplete. About 5% of naive CD4, approximately 3.7% of naive CD8, about 2.4% of memory CD4, and 0.4% of memory CD8 clonotypes were shared across several donors. Larger estimated clonotype richness was generally found for naive subsets than for memory subsets.

Using the deep immunoSEQ assay, multiplex PCR amplified TCR CDR3 regions from genomic DNA. Genomic DNA extracted from each cell subset was distributed evenly over all wells of several immunoSEQ 96-well plates, and each plate served as one replicate. For sorted subsets, each replicate PCR was loaded with about 0.2 ug genomic DNA, equivalent to about 30,000 T cell genomes. The purified libraries were quantified using a Qubit 3.0 fluorometer, sized with a Bioanalyzer 2100, and then quantified again using the KAPA Library Quantification kit. Each immunoSEQ 96-well plate was sequenced on its own single-read 150-cycle Illumina NextSeq 550 flow cell. On the study's bioinformatics: The immunoSEQ output contained only junctional sequences without quality scores, so filtering could not match that applied to full-length reads. Sequences were annotated with PyIR, a Python wrapper for IgBLAST v1.9, and V/J genes and CDR3 were assigned using IMGT germline references. Any read was removed if the V/J assignment was weak (E-value above 1e-6), the CDR3 was missing, or the read contained stop codons, out-of-frame junctions, or ambiguous translated residues. A V3J clonotype was defined by an identical inferred V gene, J gene, and CDR3 amino acid sequence. To compute the percentage overlap between repertoires, the number of shared unique clonotypes was divided by the size of the smaller repertoire. Three approaches were used to assess repertoire richness: RTK rarefaction, the Chao1 estimator, and Recon v2.1 estimates of unobserved clonotypes. OLGA was used to compute generation probabilities for all TCRbeta clonotypes that the gDNA method yielded from a few donors. In TCRdb, the immuneACCESS table is reduced to in-frame sequences with V and J assigned. These tables do not hold every clone; where another copy was compared, an unresolved V gene accounts for under half, and the others remain unexplained. V, J and clone size derive from that table, while D and trimming were established from the DNA sequence. Recorded for this sample are about 2,100,000 clones; under 95% of them occurred a single time. 1.5% to 2% of the sample is held by the ten biggest clonotypes.

CD8 naive samples were obtained by positive selection for CCR7 among CD45RO-negative cells, yielding a CD45RA+CCR7+ population from which TemRA cells were excluded. The donors were healthy, HIV-negative adults with no recently reported acute infections or vaccinations. Every donor was a Caucasian adult residing in Nashville, Tennessee, USA. Blood was obtained by leukapheresis, after which PBMCs were separated by Ficoll-Histopaque density gradient centrifugation and cryopreserved in liquid nitrogen vapor phase. Analytical flow cytometry was used to check the purity and quantity of each magnetically sorted T cell population. Genomic DNA was isolated from every sorted fraction and measured by UV absorbance on a Nanodrop 2000c. Of note for this clone: Its antigen remains unidentified. No clone much larger than this one lies a single base away; base qualities are absent.

Relative to germline, V is 0 bases shorter and J is 1 base shorter, with 13 bases between their ends. CDR1 and CDR2 are read off the germline V gene as SGDLS and YYNGEE. Measured from the cysteine to the phenylalanine, the CDR3 is 17 residues long. Only CDR3 DNA remains: 51 bases, in frame from the first base. Sequenced input: naive CD8+ T cells from PBMCs. Interpreted using the paper, the cell subset or site label stands for: CD45RA+CCR7+. The chain is assembled from TRBV9 and TRBJ2-2, with a weak D call of TRBD1 (7 bases match). The sequence came from a man aged 18 to 30 in good health. Some clones in this sample may be carry-over from other donors' samples. The nucleotide sequence reads as follows: TGTGCCAGCAGCGTAGCAAGGAGGGGGCTGAACACCGGGGAGCTGTTTTTT. Its protein reads: CASSVARRGLNTGELFF.